This entry concerns a single T cell receptor (beta chain). This sample was taken from a study of blood T cell repertoires in COVID-19. Study information: The analysed material was cDNA or gDNA that came from T cells, B-cell-depleted T cells, or PBMCs.

Authors' data handling: Reference gene primers were amplified, and this amplification served to estimate nucleated cell counts. Only in-frame clones appear in the TCRdb table, and some are missing; sequencing was by immunoSEQ multiplex PCR. The DNA gave D and trimming, while V, J and clone size come from that table. The sample shows approximately 330,000 clones, over 80% of them seen only once. V gave up 5 bases and J gave up 3 bases, with 11 bases separating them. The CDR3 has 13 amino acids. The V gene's germline CDR1 is MNHEY and CDR2 SMNVEV (reference sequence). Sample: peripheral blood. The TCR was taken from a man aged 30-40 years with COVID-19, enrolled during active disease. The chain combines TRBV27 with TRBJ2-7; D remains ambiguous. In DNA, the CDR3 is TGTGCCAGCAGTCTGGGCCTCTACTACGAGCAGTACTTC. Amino acids: CASSLGLYYEQYF.